Listed below are T cell receptor beta chains from one sample, sequenced in a study of OX40 agonist ivuxolimab in advanced cancers. Generated by immunoSEQ multiplex PCR, the TCRdb table keeps only in-frame clones and is missing some. The sample lists 65,000 to 85,000 clones, roughly 87% occurring once. The specimen was CD4+ or CD8+ T cells sorted from blood, collected in a trial of the OX40 agonist ivuxolimab. These receptors were obtained from an adult with an advanced solid tumor such as melanoma, head and neck, liver or kidney cancer. Both conserved end residues are part of each CDR3. Size is omitted from some rows. Given values are once, few, many or a class for expanded clones.

TRBV10-2	NA	CASSDYSGGSRGELFF
TRBV6-6	once	CASGGQYYEQYF
TRBV5-8	NA	CASSRGGVEKLFF
TRBV27	NA	CASRILAGGVYEQYF
TRBV2	NA	CASSVTGTGEKLFF
TRBV6-4	NA	CASSVEQGANYGYTF
TRBV30	NA	CAWSLGGDTQYF
TRBV2	NA	CASSVRSWSSYNSPLHF
TRBV19	once	CASSIAGASGFNTQYF
TRBV29-1	NA	CSVSDPTRNNEQFF
TRBV19	NA	CASNQGNTDTQYF
TRBV5-1	once	CASSFRDSGGEQYF
TRBV10-3	NA	CAISYTDTQYF
TRBV7-2	few	CASSLRWTGQNEKLFF
TRBV19	NA	CASSMSTYQAFF
TRBV5-1	NA	CASSSGNRGAYEQYF
TRBV6-5	NA	CASSYPGLAGREQYF
TRBV7-2	NA	CASSPPGGTRGYTF
TRBV29-1	NA	CSVGGAKSYEQYF
TRBV5-4	NA	CASSPDRLGKAFF
TRBV5-1	once	CASSLAAGSSYNEQFF
TRBV18	NA	CASSPLGPRTAHQPQHF
TRBV7-6	NA	CASSLNGLGHTIYF